The entry below gives a single T cell receptor (beta chain) sequence along with its context. Profiled with immunoSEQ multiplex PCR; TCRdb holds only in-frame clones, not every one. The table records around 30,000 clones, approximately 94% of them present only once. These data are taken from a study of control samples from healthy donors and cancer patients. CDR1 is MNHEY and CDR2 is SVGAGI in the germline V gene. The CDR3 contains 14 residues. V shed 6 bases and J 4 bases; nucleotides not matched to a gene: 7. The sequence derives from a man in his 60s in good health. The chain carries TRBV6-5 and TRBJ1-2; 8 bases agree with TRBD1. The sequencing input was blood. CDR3 nucleotide sequence: TGTGCCAGCAGGCCAGGGGGCCCCACCTATGGCTACACCTTC. It is translated as CASRPGGPTYGYTF.